The 26 T cell receptor beta chains reported below all come from one sample, sequenced in a study of graft-versus-host responses after intestinal transplantation. The protocol was immunoSEQ multiplex PCR, while the TCRdb copy is restricted to in-frame clones and leaves out a portion. The sample contains about 8,000 clones, around 80% of which appear only once. Grafts had their tissue processed, releasing intraepithelial and lamina propria lymphocytes. This sample comprised ileum tissue, obtained about 230 days after intestinal transplant. These receptors came from a human patient who received an intestinal transplant, so some T cells may come from the graft donor.

This clone was observed a few times. The chain uses TRBV6-5 and TRBJ2-5; 7 bases map to TRBD2. The CDR3 contains 15 residues. Germline-derived CDR1 and CDR2 are MNHEY and SVGAGI. Trimming cost V 0 bases and J 0 bases; bases outside gene matches: 1. CDR3: CASSYSLAYQETQYF. The DNA for the CDR3 is TGTGCCAGCAGTTACTCACTAGCGTACCAAGAGACCCAGTACTTC.

CDR3 bases: TGTGCCTGGAGTGTATCTCTCTCCTACGAGCAGTACTTC. The encoded protein is CAWSVSLSYEQYF. The chain carries TRBV30 and TRBJ2-7; D remains unclear. Trimming shortened V by 0 bases and J by 0 bases, and 6 bases separated the two germline ends. Germline CDR1 reads GTSNPN; CDR2 reads SVGIG (reference sequence). The CDR3 spans 13 residues.

The chain couples TRBV29-1 to TRBJ2-1; no reliable D call. V lost 4 bases and J 5 bases, leaving 12 bases between the germline ends. The germline gives CDR1 SQVTM, CDR2 ANQGSEA. There are 13 residues in the CDR3. CDR3 DNA sequence: TGCAGCGTTGGACGGGTACGTAACAATGAGCAGTTCTTC. The encoded protein is CSVGRVRNNEQFF.

The chain couples TRBV7-2 to TRBJ2-7; 14 nucleotides match TRBD2. Germline V CDR1 and CDR2: SGHTA, FQGNSA. This CDR3 contains 16 residues. V was clipped by 5 bases and J by 2 bases; unmatched bases: 5. The CDR3: CASSVGLAGGAYEQYF. Here the CDR3 DNA reads TGTGCCAGCAGCGTTGGACTAGCGGGGGGTGCCTACGAGCAGTACTTC.

The genes are TRBV27 and TRBJ1-1; D ambiguous. Between the trimmed V and J ends, which lost 7 bases and 0 bases, there was a span of 15 bases. Germline assignment: CDR1 MNHEY and CDR2 SMNVEV (reference sequence). CDR3 length: 15 amino acids. In DNA form, the CDR3 reads TGTGCCAGCACCTCCCGAGAGTCCATGAACACTGAAGCTTTCTTT. Encoded protein: CASTSRESMNTEAFF.

This chain links TRBV6-5 with TRBJ2-3, with D uncertain. Germline V gene data show CDR1 as MNHEY and CDR2 as SVGAGI. CDR3 length equals 11 residues. V was clipped by 7 bases and J by 6 bases, with 8 bases between them. CDR3 in DNA: TGTGCCAGCACTCGAGGTGATACGCAGTATTTT. As protein: CASTRGDTQYF.

In its sample, this clone was seen a few times. The chain combines TRBV29-1 with TRBJ1-2; D is possibly TRBD1 (6 bases). The V gene lost 3 bases and the J gene lost 4 bases, with 12 bases spanning the gap. Germline lookup yields CDR1 SQVTM and CDR2 ANQGSEA. This CDR3 has 13 residues. CDR3 in DNA: TGCAGCGTTGAGACAGGTTCTGGCTATGGCTACACCTTC. It specifies CSVETGSGYGYTF.

J is TRBJ1-6 and V is TRBV2, with D unclear. The ends were cut back, 9 bases at V and 5 bases at J, with 5 bases in the middle. In germline, CDR1 is SNHLY, CDR2 FYNNEI. The CDR3 has 11 residues. The CDR3: CASSNNSPLHF. The CDR3 DNA follows: TGTGCCAGTAGCAATAATTCACCCCTCCACTTT.

V gene TRBV7-9 combines with J gene TRBJ2-2; 10 bases map to TRBD2. V dropped 1 base and J dropped 1; count of bases not matched to a gene: 0. The V gene's germline CDR1 is SEHNR and CDR2 FQNEAQ (reference sequence). This CDR3 comprises 16 residues. The CDR3 region is CASSLGLAGNTGELFF. The CDR3 coding sequence is TGTGCCAGCAGCTTAGGACTAGCGGGGAACACCGGGGAGCTGTTTTTT.

This chain links TRBV6-6 with TRBJ1-2; D possibly corresponds to TRBD1 (5 bases). Trimming took 8 bases from V and 4 from J, leaving 14 bases between them. Germline lookup yields CDR1 MNHNY and CDR2 SVGAGI (reference sequence). The CDR3 runs 13 residues. In DNA, the CDR3 is TGTGCCAGCCGAACAGGACCCTTCTATGGCTACACCTTC. Its protein product is CASRTGPFYGYTF.

The rearrangement links TRBV7-4 to TRBJ2-2; D perhaps matches TRBD2 (5 bases). Trimming left V 5 bases short and J 5 bases short, with 9 bases between. There are 13 residues in the CDR3. The germline V gene has CDR1 SGHVT and CDR2 SQSDAQ. The CDR3 DNA reads as TGTGCCAGCAGCCGAGGGCTAACCGGGGAGCTGTTTTTT. Translation gives CASSRGLTGELFF.

This clone came up once. The genes are TRBV4-3 and TRBJ1-2; D might be TRBD1 (6 bases). The V gene lost 4 bases and the J gene lost 5 bases, with 14 bases spanning the gap. Per germline, CDR1 LGHNA and CDR2 YSLEER. This CDR3 has 14 amino acids. CDR3 sequence (DNA): TGCGCCAGCAGCCGAAACCCGGACAGTTATGGCTACACCTTC. Translating gives CASSRNPDSYGYTF.

The chain has TRBV2 and TRBJ2-7, with TRBD1 as a possible D gene (5 bases). CDR1 is SNHLY, CDR2 FYNNEI, per germline. The CDR3 consists of 10 residues. The ends were cut back, 6 bases at V and 6 bases at J, with 6 bases in the middle. In nucleotides, the CDR3 is TGTGCCAGCAGCCAGGGCGAGCAGTACTTC. Protein product: CASSQGEQYF.

This clone was observed a handful of times. This rearrangement joins TRBV6-5 to TRBJ2-7, with D possibly matching TRBD1 (5 bases). The CDR3 length is 14 residues. The V and J ends lost 0 bases and 2 bases respectively, with 8 bases between them. From germline, CDR1 is MNHEY and CDR2 SVGAGI. This chain's CDR3 is CASSYSAGTYEQYF. The CDR3 region has the DNA TGTGCCAGCAGTTACTCGGCAGGGACCTACGAGCAGTACTTC.

This chain joins TRBV29-1 and TRBJ2-7; maybe TRBD1 (5 bases). Trimming removed 5 bases at V and 0 bases at J, with 8 bases between. Germline lookup yields CDR1 SQVTM and CDR2 ANQGSEA. There are 12 residues in the CDR3. The DNA for the CDR3 is TGCAGCGTTCAGGGCAGCTCCTACGAGCAGTACTTC. Its translation is CSVQGSSYEQYF.

This clone was detected only a few times. The CDR3 region is CASSLASQGGDEQYF. The CDR3 DNA follows: TGTGCCAGCAGTTTAGCGTCACAGGGGGGGGACGAGCAGTACTTC. The gene calls are TRBV28 and TRBJ2-7; D might be TRBD1 (8 bases). V was clipped by 2 bases and J by 5 bases, with 16 bases between them. The CDR3 runs 15 residues. Germline values: CDR1 MDHEN, CDR2 SYDVKM.

V usage is TRBV15 and J usage is TRBJ1-1; 9 bases line up with TRBD1. Germline V gene lookup returns CDR1 LNHNV and CDR2 YYDKDF (reference sequence). Trimming removed 0 bases from V and 4 bases from J; junction bases left unmatched: 3. The CDR3 runs 15 residues. CDR3: CATSRETGGFTEAFF. Here the CDR3 DNA reads TGTGCCACCAGCAGAGAGACAGGGGGATTCACTGAAGCTTTCTTT.

J is TRBJ2-5 and V is TRBV11-2; TRBD1 matches 7 bases. The length of the CDR3 is 16 residues. CDR1 is SGHAT, CDR2 FQNNGV, per germline. V trimming: 5 bases; J trimming: 2 bases; junction bases outside the gene matches: 11. CDR3 coding DNA: TGTGCCAGCAGCCCACCCGGGACAGTCCTTCAAGAGACCCAGTACTTC. It yields the protein CASSPPGTVLQETQYF.

The V gene is TRBV18, the J gene TRBJ1-6; a weak D match, TRBD1 (6 bases). Germline CDR1 KGHSH, CDR2 LQKENI. Trimming shortened V by 3 bases and J by 0 bases, and 6 bases separated the two germline ends. The length of the CDR3 is 15 residues. The chain's CDR3 is CASSPDSSYNSPLHF. CDR3 sequence (DNA): TGTGCCAGCTCACCGGACAGCTCCTATAATTCACCCCTCCACTTT.

The V and J genes are TRBV6-5 and TRBJ2-7, with 7 bases matching TRBD1. The CDR3 sequence is 14 residues long. Germline V CDR1 and CDR2: MNHEY, SVGAGI. The V and J ends lost 6 bases and 3 bases, in that order; junction bases with no gene match: 8. CDR3 in DNA: TGTGCCAGCAGCGGGACAGCTATTAACTACGAGCAGTACTTC. Residues: CASSGTAINYEQYF.

The rearrangement links TRBV10-1 to TRBJ2-2, with 10 bases matching TRBD1. Trimming at V came to 8 bases and at J to 3 bases, leaving 0 bases not matched to a gene. CDR1 and CDR2 from the germline V gene are WNHNN and SYGVQD (reference sequence). The CDR3 consists of 13 residues. CDR3 protein: CASGTGDTGELFF. The DNA for the CDR3 is TGCGCCAGCGGGACAGGGGACACCGGGGAGCTGTTTTTT.

J is TRBJ2-5 and V is TRBV18, with TRBD2 matching over 14 bases. J lost 4 bases, V lost 5 bases, and 12 bases had no gene match. Looked up from germline, CDR1 is KGHSH and CDR2 is LQKENI. The CDR3 is 18 residues long. As DNA, the CDR3 is TGTGCCAGCTCATCCATCGGGACTAGCGGGAGAGTTGGAGAGACCCAGTACTTC. Protein product: CASSSIGTSGRVGETQYF.

V and J are TRBV6-1 and TRBJ1-2; D uncertain. Germline V gene sequence: CDR1 MNHNS, CDR2 SASEGT. The CDR3 runs 13 residues. Trimming left V 5 bases short and J 5 bases short, with 12 bases between. The CDR3: CASSPAGVYGYTF. CDR3 coding DNA: TGTGCCAGCAGTCCCGCCGGGGTGTATGGCTACACCTTC.

This sequence joins TRBV11-3 and TRBJ2-3; possible D gene TRBD2, 6 bases. The CDR3 loop spans 16 amino acids. Germline V gene data show CDR1 as SGHNT and CDR2 as YENEEA. V lost 1 base and J lost 2, with 13 bases in between. CDR3 nucleotide sequence: TGTGCCAGCAGCTTAGGCGGAGGGGCCGCCACAGATACGCAGTATTTT. Its translation is CASSLGGGAATDTQYF.

This clone was found a few times. The rearrangement uses TRBV6-6 and TRBJ1-5, with 9 bases matching TRBD1. V gave up 9 bases and J gave up 1 base; unmatched junction bases: 7. The V gene's germline CDR1 is MNHNY and CDR2 SVGAGI (reference sequence). The CDR3 spans 15 residues. In DNA form, the CDR3 reads TGTGCCAGTTTAACAGGGGGCGAGAGCAATCAGCCCCAGCATTTT. Protein: CASLTGGESNQPQHF.

This chain links TRBV29-1 with TRBJ1-2; D unclear. The CDR3 has 11 amino acids. Germline lookup yields CDR1 SQVTM and CDR2 ANQGSEA. Between the trimmed V and J ends, which lost 8 bases and 3 bases, there was a span of 10 bases. The CDR3 spells CSLDIDYGYTF. In nucleotides, the CDR3 is TGCAGCTTAGACATTGACTATGGCTACACCTTC.